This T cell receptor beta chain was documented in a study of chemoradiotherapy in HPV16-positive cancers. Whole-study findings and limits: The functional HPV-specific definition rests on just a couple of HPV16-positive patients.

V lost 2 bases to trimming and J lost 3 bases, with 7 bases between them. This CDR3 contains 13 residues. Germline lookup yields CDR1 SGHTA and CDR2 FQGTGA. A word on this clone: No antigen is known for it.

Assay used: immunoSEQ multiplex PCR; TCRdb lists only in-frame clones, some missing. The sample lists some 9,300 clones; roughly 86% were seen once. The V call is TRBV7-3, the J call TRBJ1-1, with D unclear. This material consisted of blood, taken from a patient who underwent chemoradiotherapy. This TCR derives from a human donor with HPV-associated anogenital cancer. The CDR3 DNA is TGTGCCAGCAGCTTAGCTGTGGACACTGAAGCTTTCTTT. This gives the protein CASSLAVDTEAFF.